Listed here is a single T cell receptor beta chain. Its antigen is still unknown. This entry belongs to a study of cytomegalovirus exposure and HLA in healthy donors. Profiled with immunoSEQ multiplex PCR; TCRdb holds only in-frame clones, not every one. Of hundreds of thousands of clones in the sample, 90% are singletons; the top ten hold under 4%. General study points: First-cohort TCR clusters were later found to tend to co-occur in the 120 or so validation repertoires. The study recorded fewer than 200 TCR beta chains that were cytomegalovirus-associated. The classifier, whose performance was assessed in both the original and validation cohorts, reportedly diagnosed cytomegalovirus status with high specificity and sensitivity.

Trimming pared 3 bases from V and 3 bases from J, leaving 9 bases between. The germline CDR1 and CDR2 sequences are KGHSH and LQKENI. The CDR3 length is 13 residues. The chain combines TRBV18 with TRBJ2-7, with D possibly TRBD1 on 6 matching bases. This receptor was obtained from a woman aged 30 to 39 in good health and CMV-seronegative. The specimen sequenced was PBMCs. CDR3 residues: CASSPVTGYEQYF. The CDR3 coding sequence is TGTGCCAGCTCACCGGTGACAGGCTACGAGCAGTACTTC.